This T cell receptor beta chain comes out of a study of T cells in Graves' hyperthyroidism and ophthalmopathy. The CDR3 regions of TCR beta were amplified from RNA transcripts. The TCR CDR3 first-round RT-PCR relied on the HTBI primer set. Each CDR3 protein gets one entry after TCRdb re-called the multiplex PCR reads with MiXCR. The sample has approximately 530,000 distinct CDR3 sequences; about 20% are singletons. The V end was cut by 6 bases, the J end by 5 bases, with 19 bases between. CDR3 length equals 15 residues. CDR1 SGHTA and CDR2 FQGNSA come from the germline V gene. This clonotype appeared many times.

This sequence joins TRBV7-2 and TRBJ2-5; either TRBD1 or TRBD2 may supply D (6 bases each). The sample taken for sequencing was blood. This clonotype originated in a man aged 35-49 years with Graves' ophthalmopathy. The CDR3 loop is CASSSTRGAAETQYF. CDR3 coding DNA: TGTGCCAGCAGTTCGACTAGGGGGGCTGCGGAGACCCAGTACTTC.